The rows below give T cell receptor beta chains drawn from one sample of a study of T cells and Merkel cell carcinoma outcomes. Method: immunoSEQ multiplex PCR; TCRdb's copy keeps in-frame clones and lacks some. Here the sample spans about 19,000 clones, more than 65% being singletons. What was sequenced was tumor tissue from Merkel cell carcinoma. Every receptor here comes from a human donor with Merkel cell carcinoma. Both conserved end residues are part of each CDR3. D genes are given only for firm matches. Clone size is given for some rows only: seen once, a few or many times, or a class if the clone is expanded.

abundance: .
d_gene: TRBD1
j_gene: TRBJ1-1
v_gene: TRBV30
CDR3aa: CAWRAPLGGLGDTEAFF
CDR3nt: TGTGCCTGGAGGGCCCCCTTAGGGGGCCTAGGGGACACTGAAGCTTTCTTT

abundance: .
d_gene: .
j_gene: TRBJ1-1
v_gene: TRBV4-1
CDR3aa: CASSQQLNTEAFF
CDR3nt: TGCGCCAGCAGCCAACAACTGAACACTGAAGCTTTCTTT

abundance: .
d_gene: TRBD2
j_gene: TRBJ2-7
v_gene: TRBV7-9
CDR3aa: CASLAGLGYEQYF
CDR3nt: TGTGCCAGCTTAGCGGGCCTTGGGTACGAGCAGTACTTC

abundance: .
d_gene: .
j_gene: TRBJ2-5
v_gene: TRBV7-3
CDR3aa: CASSRRLKETQYF
CDR3nt: TGTGCCAGCAGCCGAAGACTCAAAGAGACCCAGTACTTC

abundance: .
d_gene: .
j_gene: TRBJ1-6
v_gene: TRBV9
CDR3aa: CASSVEGLPNSPLHF
CDR3nt: TGTGCCAGCAGCGTAGAAGGCCTTCCTAATTCACCCCTCCACTTT

abundance: .
d_gene: .
j_gene: TRBJ1-4
v_gene: TRBV30
CDR3aa: CAWSVIATGREKLFF
CDR3nt: TGTGCCTGGAGTGTCATTGCGACAGGTCGAGAAAAACTGTTTTTT

abundance: few
d_gene: TRBD1
j_gene: TRBJ1-4
v_gene: TRBV10-3
CDR3aa: CAISDRGREKLFF
CDR3nt: TGTGCCATCTCGGACAGGGGGCGTGAAAAACTGTTTTTT

abundance: .
d_gene: .
j_gene: TRBJ2-5
v_gene: TRBV9
CDR3aa: CASSERLGGGETQYF
CDR3nt: TGTGCCAGCAGCGAGCGGTTAGGGGGAGGGGAGACCCAGTACTTC

abundance: few
d_gene: .
j_gene: TRBJ2-7
v_gene: TRBV4-1
CDR3aa: CASSRDSSYEQYF
CDR3nt: TGCGCCAGCAGCCGGGACTCTTCCTACGAGCAGTACTTC

abundance: .
d_gene: .
j_gene: TRBJ1-1
v_gene: TRBV30
CDR3aa: CAWSRGTEAFF
CDR3nt: TGTGCCTGGAGCCGGGGAACTGAAGCTTTCTTT

abundance: .
d_gene: TRBD2
j_gene: TRBJ2-7
v_gene: TRBV5-1
CDR3aa: CASSLSSGEYEQYF
CDR3nt: TGCGCCAGCAGCCTGTCTAGCGGGGAGTACGAGCAGTACTTC

abundance: .
d_gene: .
j_gene: TRBJ2-3
v_gene: TRBV5-1
CDR3aa: CASSLAGRIPRFTQYF
CDR3nt: TGCGCCAGCAGCTTGGCCGGGCGAATCCCGAGGTTCACGCAGTATTTT

abundance: .
d_gene: TRBD2
j_gene: TRBJ2-7
v_gene: TRBV11-3
CDR3aa: CASSPRGVWQYF
CDR3nt: TGTGCCAGCAGCCCACGGGGGGTATGGCAGTACTTC

abundance: few
d_gene: .
j_gene: TRBJ2-1
v_gene: TRBV7-9
CDR3aa: CASSFSSGWFVNEQFF
CDR3nt: TGTGCCAGCAGCTTCAGCAGTGGATGGTTCGTCAATGAGCAGTTCTTC

abundance: .
d_gene: .
j_gene: TRBJ2-1
v_gene: TRBV4-1
CDR3aa: CASSQEGTEEQFF
CDR3nt: TGCGCCAGCAGCCAAGAGGGGACTGAAGAGCAGTTCTTC

abundance: .
d_gene: TRBD1
j_gene: TRBJ1-2
v_gene: TRBV9
CDR3aa: CASSVTAGQLGGYTF
CDR3nt: TGTGCCAGCAGCGTCACGGCGGGACAGCTTGGAGGCTACACCTTC

abundance: .
d_gene: .
j_gene: TRBJ2-1
v_gene: TRBV27
CDR3aa: CASSLSAGESYNEQFF
CDR3nt: TGTGCCAGCAGTTTATCGGCAGGGGAGTCCTACAATGAGCAGTTCTTC

abundance: .
d_gene: TRBD1
j_gene: TRBJ1-1
v_gene: TRBV4-2
CDR3aa: CASSQAGQGPNPEAFF
CDR3nt: TGTGCCAGCAGCCAAGCGGGACAGGGCCCTAATCCTGAAGCTTTCTTT

abundance: .
d_gene: .
j_gene: TRBJ2-6
v_gene: TRBV5-6
CDR3aa: CASSSDSHSGANVLTF
CDR3nt: TGTGCCAGCAGCTCGGACAGCCACTCTGGGGCCAACGTCCTGACTTTC

abundance: few
d_gene: .
j_gene: TRBJ1-6
v_gene: TRBV6-6
CDR3aa: CASLSLTDIYNSPLHF
CDR3nt: TGTGCCAGCCTTTCCTTGACAGACATCTATAATTCACCCCTCCACTTT

abundance: .
d_gene: .
j_gene: TRBJ1-5
v_gene: TRBV6-1
CDR3aa: CASSDRNGQPQHF
CDR3nt: TGTGCCAGCAGTGACAGGAACGGTCAGCCCCAGCATTTT

abundance: .
d_gene: .
j_gene: TRBJ1-2
v_gene: TRBV5-1
CDR3aa: CASSFDMGSNNYGYTF
CDR3nt: TGCGCCAGCAGTTTTGACATGGGTTCAAATAACTATGGCTACACCTTC

abundance: .
d_gene: .
j_gene: TRBJ2-5
v_gene: TRBV19
CDR3aa: CASSIGGGDGTQYF
CDR3nt: TGTGCCAGTAGCATAGGGGGGGGAGATGGGACCCAGTACTTC

abundance: .
d_gene: .
j_gene: TRBJ1-2
v_gene: TRBV6-5
CDR3aa: CASSYSSSSTAGYTF
CDR3nt: TGTGCCAGCAGTTACAGTAGTTCCTCCACAGCGGGCTACACCTTC

abundance: .
d_gene: .
j_gene: TRBJ2-4
v_gene: TRBV5-5
CDR3aa: CASSSYGAQAKNIQYF
CDR3nt: TGTGCCAGCAGCTCCTACGGGGCGCAGGCCAAAAACATTCAGTACTTC

abundance: once
d_gene: .
j_gene: TRBJ1-4
v_gene: TRBV29-1
CDR3aa: CSVAAGGTNEKLFF
CDR3nt: TGCAGCGTTGCGGCTGGAGGAACTAATGAAAAACTGTTTTTT

abundance: .
d_gene: .
j_gene: TRBJ2-5
v_gene: TRBV7-2
CDR3aa: CASSLVSRVWETQYF
CDR3nt: TGTGCCAGCAGCTTAGTCTCTAGAGTGTGGGAGACCCAGTACTTC

abundance: .
d_gene: TRBD1
j_gene: TRBJ2-4
v_gene: TRBV5-6
CDR3aa: CASSLSGQGVIQYF
CDR3nt: TGTGCCAGCAGCTTGAGCGGACAGGGAGTCATTCAGTACTTC

abundance: .
d_gene: .
j_gene: TRBJ1-3
v_gene: TRBV5-1
CDR3aa: CASSLIYSGNTIYF
CDR3nt: TGCGCCAGCAGCCTAATCTACTCTGGAAACACCATATATTTT

abundance: few
d_gene: .
j_gene: TRBJ1-1
v_gene: TRBV9
CDR3aa: CASSSDTNTEAFF
CDR3nt: TGTGCCAGCAGCTCGGACACGAACACTGAAGCTTTCTTT

abundance: .
d_gene: .
j_gene: TRBJ1-2
v_gene: TRBV7-9
CDR3aa: CASSLEPGPVGYTF
CDR3nt: TGTGCCAGCAGCTTAGAGCCAGGGCCTGTTGGCTACACCTTC

abundance: .
d_gene: .
j_gene: TRBJ1-1
v_gene: TRBV27
CDR3aa: CASSFTITGSSEAFF
CDR3nt: TGTGCCAGCAGTTTCACCATTACAGGGTCCTCTGAAGCTTTCTTT

abundance: .
d_gene: .
j_gene: TRBJ2-3
v_gene: TRBV5-6
CDR3aa: CASSLAKGTQYF
CDR3nt: TGTGCCAGCAGCTTGGCTAAAGGTACGCAGTATTTT

abundance: few
d_gene: .
j_gene: TRBJ2-2
v_gene: TRBV7-2
CDR3aa: CASSLGAGTGELFF
CDR3nt: TGTGCCAGCAGCTTAGGGGCCGGGACCGGGGAGCTGTTTTTT

abundance: .
d_gene: .
j_gene: TRBJ2-7
v_gene: TRBV10-2
CDR3aa: CASRGVGASEQYF
CDR3nt: TGCGCCAGCAGGGGCGTAGGGGCTAGCGAGCAGTACTTC

abundance: .
d_gene: TRBD1
j_gene: TRBJ1-4
v_gene: TRBV5-4
CDR3aa: CASSLDTGDNEKLFF
CDR3nt: TGTGCCAGCAGCTTGGATACAGGGGATAATGAAAAACTGTTTTTT

abundance: .
d_gene: .
j_gene: TRBJ2-1
v_gene: TRBV4-1
CDR3aa: CASSQQLGYEQFF
CDR3nt: TGCGCCAGCAGCCAACAGTTGGGCTATGAGCAGTTCTTC

abundance: .
d_gene: .
j_gene: TRBJ1-2
v_gene: TRBV5-4
CDR3aa: CASRGRSNGGYTF
CDR3nt: TGTGCCAGCAGGGGCAGGTCTAATGGGGGCTACACCTTC

abundance: .
d_gene: .
j_gene: TRBJ2-5
v_gene: TRBV13
CDR3aa: CASSLGRETQYF
CDR3nt: TGTGCCAGCAGCTTAGGACGGGAGACCCAGTACTTC

abundance: .
d_gene: .
j_gene: TRBJ2-6
v_gene: TRBV7-2
CDR3aa: CASSLEVSGANVLTF
CDR3nt: TGTGCCAGCAGCTTAGAAGTCTCTGGGGCCAACGTCCTGACTTTC

abundance: .
d_gene: TRBD1
j_gene: TRBJ2-7
v_gene: TRBV7-9
CDR3aa: CASSRDRVYEQYF
CDR3nt: TGTGCCAGCAGCCGGGACAGGGTCTACGAGCAGTACTTC

abundance: .
d_gene: .
j_gene: TRBJ1-1
v_gene: TRBV5-1
CDR3aa: CASSATQGNTEAFF
CDR3nt: TGCGCCAGCAGCGCCACACAGGGGAACACTGAAGCTTTCTTT

abundance: .
d_gene: .
j_gene: TRBJ1-3
v_gene: TRBV5-4
CDR3aa: CASSLEGGWNTIYF
CDR3nt: TGTGCCAGCAGCTTGGAGGGGGGTTGGAACACCATATATTTT

abundance: .
d_gene: .
j_gene: TRBJ2-3
v_gene: TRBV18
CDR3aa: CASSPSPLGTQYF
CDR3nt: TGTGCCAGCTCGCCGTCTCCACTGGGTACGCAGTATTTT

abundance: .
d_gene: .
j_gene: TRBJ2-3
v_gene: TRBV2
CDR3aa: CASSAIGGRTDTQYF
CDR3nt: TGTGCCAGCAGTGCGATCGGAGGTAGGACAGATACGCAGTATTTT

abundance: .
d_gene: .
j_gene: TRBJ1-2
v_gene: TRBV6-6
CDR3aa: CASSYSGFNYGYTF
CDR3nt: TGTGCCAGCAGTTACTCGGGTTTTAACTATGGCTACACCTTC

abundance: .
d_gene: .
j_gene: TRBJ2-7
v_gene: TRBV7-9
CDR3aa: CASSLYVFWGTYEQYF
CDR3nt: TGTGCCAGCAGCTTATACGTCTTTTGGGGGACCTACGAGCAGTACTTC

abundance: few
d_gene: .
j_gene: TRBJ1-1
v_gene: TRBV2
CDR3aa: CASSEMGADTEAFF
CDR3nt: TGTGCCAGCAGTGAGATGGGGGCGGACACTGAAGCTTTCTTT

abundance: .
d_gene: .
j_gene: TRBJ2-7
v_gene: TRBV5-6
CDR3aa: CASSVGPFYGQYF
CDR3nt: TGTGCCAGCAGCGTGGGCCCTTTTTATGGGCAGTACTTC

abundance: .
d_gene: .
j_gene: TRBJ2-1
v_gene: TRBV29-1
CDR3aa: CSYIGGYNEQFF
CDR3nt: TGCAGCTACATCGGGGGTTACAATGAGCAGTTCTTC

abundance: .
d_gene: .
j_gene: TRBJ1-5
v_gene: TRBV6-6
CDR3aa: CASTGVSNQPQHF
CDR3nt: TGTGCCAGCACAGGGGTTAGCAATCAGCCCCAGCATTTT

abundance: .
d_gene: TRBD2
j_gene: TRBJ2-1
v_gene: TRBV9
CDR3aa: CASSVKLAGAYNEQFF
CDR3nt: TGTGCCAGCAGCGTAAAGCTAGCGGGGGCCTACAATGAGCAGTTCTTC

abundance: .
d_gene: .
j_gene: TRBJ2-7
v_gene: TRBV9
CDR3aa: CASSWTEGPYEQYF
CDR3nt: TGTGCCAGCTCGTGGACAGAAGGTCCCTACGAGCAGTACTTC